This is a list of T cell receptor beta chains from one sample in a study of shared clonotypes between healthy human individuals. Measured with immunoSEQ multiplex PCR; TCRdb has only the in-frame clones, and not every one. Of 550,000 to 850,000 clones listed, over 65% are singletons. What was sequenced was memory CD4+ T cells sorted from blood. Receptors were obtained from a woman younger than 45 in good health. The CDR3 runs from the conserved cysteine through the conserved F or W. D genes are given only for firm matches. Clone size is not always given. Where it is, it says once, few, many or a class for expanded clones.

v_call	clone_size	j_call	d_call	cdr3_nt	cdr3_aa
TRBV6-5	few	TRBJ1-3	TRBD1	TGTGCCAGCAGTTACGTCAGGGGGCTCGGAAACACCATATATTTT	CASSYVRGLGNTIYF
TRBV19	few	TRBJ1-2	TRBD1	TGTGCCAGTAGTAGGGGGACGGGACAGGGCCCTTCGGGCTACACCTTC	CASSRGTGQGPSGYTF
TRBV7-2	.	TRBJ2-4	.	TGTGCCAGCAGCTTAGCACTAGCTGGGAACATTCAGTACTTC	CASSLALAGNIQYF
TRBV19	few	TRBJ1-5	.	TGTGCCAGTAGTACCCACAGGGAGGGTCAGCCCCAGCATTTT	CASSTHREGQPQHF
TRBV7-9	.	TRBJ2-2	.	TGTGCCAGCAGTTCTACTTCCGGGGAGCTGTTTTTT	CASSSTSGELFF
TRBV25-1	.	TRBJ1-1	TRBD1	TGTGCCAGCACCGGGGACAGTCAAGAAGCTTTCTTT	CASTGDSQEAFF
TRBV28	few	TRBJ2-7	.	TGTGCCAGCAGTACGGGCCAGGACTACGAGCAGTACTTC	CASSTGQDYEQYF
TRBV6-6	few	TRBJ1-5	.	TGTGCCAGCAGTACGCAGGGGCAGGGCAATCAGCCCCAGCATTTT	CASSTQGQGNQPQHF
TRBV7-7	few	TRBJ2-5	TRBD2	TGTGCCAGCAGCAAAATAGCGGGCAGAGAGACCCAGTACTTC	CASSKIAGRETQYF
TRBV9	.	TRBJ1-3	TRBD1	TGTGCCAGCAGCGTAAATAGGGGGCCTGGAAACACCATATATTTT	CASSVNRGPGNTIYF
TRBV6-5	few	TRBJ2-7	TRBD1	TGTGCCAGCAGGGACCCCGGGACAGGGAACTACGAGCAGTACTTC	CASRDPGTGNYEQYF
TRBV27	.	TRBJ2-2	TRBD1	TGTGCCAGCAGTTGGACAGGGGGTTCCGGGGAGCTGTTTTTT	CASSWTGGSGELFF
TRBV6-1	few	TRBJ2-7	.	TGTGCCAGCAGTGAACGCAGAGGGGGCTACGAGCAGTACTTC	CASSERRGGYEQYF
TRBV7-3	once	TRBJ2-6	TRBD1	TGTGCCAGCAGCTTAACCCCACCCGGGACAGGGATACGCTCTGGGGCCAACGTCCTGACTTTC	CASSLTPPGTGIRSGANVLTF
TRBV6-1	.	TRBJ1-1	.	TGTGCCAGCAGTGAAGCGACCGCGTACACTGAAGCTTTCTTT	CASSEATAYTEAFF
TRBV2	.	TRBJ2-7	.	TGTGCCAGCAGTGGCCCAGGGTACGAGCAGTACTTC	CASSGPGYEQYF
TRBV28	few	TRBJ2-3	.	TGTGCCAGCAGCCGATGGGATACGCAGTATTTT	CASSRWDTQYF
TRBV4-1	.	TRBJ2-1	TRBD2	TGCGCCAGCAGCCAATTGACTAGCATCGGGCAGTTCTTC	CASSQLTSIGQFF
TRBV7-2	few	TRBJ2-7	.	TGTGCCAGCAGCTTAGGTTTCGGCGAGCAGTACTTC	CASSLGFGEQYF